This TCR beta chain was sequenced for a study of blood T cells in healthy people across ages. Using a J-beta primer mix together with a sample-barcoded 5' primer, a second PCR was run for roughly 6 to 11 cycles. TCRdb re-derived calls from the 5' RACE reads in MiXCR, one entry per CDR3 protein. Here the sample spans 1.5 million to 2 million distinct CDR3 sequences, about 39% being singletons. Germline-derived CDR1 and CDR2 are PRHDT and FYEKMQ (reference sequence). V lost 5 bases, J lost 8 bases, and 8 bases stayed unmatched. The CDR3 totals 16 residues. This clonotype was detected only a few times. This receptor was taken from a human donor in good health. The chain combines TRBV13 with TRBJ2-1; 14 bases are shared with TRBD2. Sequencing was done on a sample of blood. The CDR3: CASSRRLAGGPHEQFF. CDR3 nucleotide sequence: TGTGCCAGCAGCCGCCGACTAGCGGGGGGGCCACATGAGCAGTTCTTC. Combining the CDR3 with reference TRBV13 and TRBJ2-1 gives the whole variable domain AAGVIQSPRHLIKEKRETATLKCYPIPRHDTVYWYQQGPGQDPQFLISFYEKMQSDKGSIPDRFSAQQFSDYHSELNMSSLELGDSALYFCASSRRLAGGPHEQFFGPGTRLTVL.